Listed below are T cell receptor beta chains from one sample, sequenced in a study of patients and donors after allogeneic stem cell transplantation. One entry per CDR3 protein results from TCRdb running MiXCR on the RT-PCR reads. The data show about a million distinct CDR3 sequences, roughly 18% seen once. Sequencing was carried out using blood, either unsorted or a sorted T cell fraction (not recorded which). The receptors here all came from a human donor who was either an allogeneic HSCT recipient or a stem cell or donor lymphocyte infusion donor (not recorded which). It is not recorded whose cells these are; they may come from a transplant donor. Each CDR3 is given with its conserved first and last residue. A D gene is named only where the DNA matches it firmly. For some rows the clone size is stated as once, few or many, or as a class when expanded; others skip it.

CDR3 DNA | CDR3 protein | J gene | V gene | clone size | D gene
TGTGCCACCCAGCGGGGCGACACCTATAATTCACCCCTCCACTTT | CATQRGDTYNSPLHF | TRBJ1-6 | TRBV6-1 | NA | NA
TGTGCCAGCAGTTTAGCGGGAGGGCCGGTCTACGAGCAGTACTTC | CASSLAGGPVYEQYF | TRBJ2-7 | TRBV12-3/TRBV12-4 | many | TRBD2
TGTGCCAGCAGACCACTCTCGACACAACCCAACTATGGCTACACCTTC | CASRPLSTQPNYGYTF | TRBJ1-2 | TRBV7-2 | few | NA
TGCAGTGCTCGGGAGGTTTCAGGTAGCAATCAGCCCCAGCATTTT | CSAREVSGSNQPQHF | TRBJ1-5 | TRBV20-1 | once | NA
TGCGCCAGCAGTCGATATAGCGGGAACTCCTACGAGCAGTACTTC | CASSRYSGNSYEQYF | TRBJ2-7 | TRBV10-2 | NA | TRBD2
TGTGCCAGCAGTTTGGGCCCCTTGGGAAGCAATCAGCCCCAGCATTTT | CASSLGPLGSNQPQHF | TRBJ1-5 | TRBV12-3/TRBV12-4 | few | NA
TGCAGCGTTGAGGGCAGGGTGCACTCACCCCTCCACTTT | CSVEGRVHSPLHF | TRBJ1-6 | TRBV29-1 | few | NA
TGTGCCAGCAGCCCTATCGGGTCGAGCGGGGGAAACAATGAGCAGTTCTTC | CASSPIGSSGGNNEQFF | TRBJ2-1 | TRBV5-6 | NA | TRBD2
TGTGCCAGCAGTGTTGGGGCAGCTTCTGAAGCTTTCTTT | CASSVGAASEAFF | TRBJ1-1 | TRBV2 | many | NA
TGTGCCAGCAGTTTCTTCGTAGGGCCTGGAAACACCATATATTTT | CASSFFVGPGNTIYF | TRBJ1-3 | TRBV12-3/TRBV12-4 | many | NA
TGTGCCAGCAGTTACTCGACAGGACACTACGAGCAGTACTTC | CASSYSTGHYEQYF | TRBJ2-7 | TRBV6-2/TRBV6-3 | few | NA
TGTGCCAGCAGTACGGGCGCTTACGAGCAGTACTTC | CASSTGAYEQYF | TRBJ2-7 | TRBV27 | few | NA
TGTGCCACCAGTGATTTAGGTGGGACAGGGGTGGATGAGCAGTTCTTC | CATSDLGGTGVDEQFF | TRBJ2-1 | TRBV24-1 | few | TRBD1
TGCGCCAGCAGCTTGTTTCCCATGGGTGCTAGCACAGATACGCAGTATTTT | CASSLFPMGASTDTQYF | TRBJ2-3 | TRBV5-1 | NA | NA
TGTGCCAGCAGCTCGATTGGACAGGGGGAGAATGAGCAGTTCTTC | CASSSIGQGENEQFF | TRBJ2-1 | TRBV7-2 | few | TRBD1
TGTGCCAGCACCCGTCGGGGTTTTGGAAACACCATATATTTT | CASTRRGFGNTIYF | TRBJ1-3 | TRBV6-1 | few | NA
TGTGCCAGCAGCGTAGGGGTCCAAGAGACCCAGTACTTC | CASSVGVQETQYF | TRBJ2-5 | TRBV9 | few | NA
TGTGCCTGGACCAGGGATTTGTTGCCTGAAGCTTTCTTT | CAWTRDLLPEAFF | TRBJ1-1 | TRBV30 | NA | NA
TGTGCCAGCAGCTTAACGACGGGAGGCACAGATACGCAGTATTTT | CASSLTTGGTDTQYF | TRBJ2-3 | TRBV7-3 | few | NA